The next 7 T cell receptor beta chains were all read from a single sample in a study of monozygotic twins with inflammatory bowel disease. TCRdb re-called the 5' RACE reads and gives one entry per CDR3 protein, without DNA. The data include more than 300,000 distinct CDR3 sequences; the top ten clones carry approximately 2.4%. The sample comprised blood. All receptors come from a human donor with ulcerative colitis or Crohn's disease, or a healthy co-twin of an affected twin (not recorded which).

The CDR3 protein is CASSIGQGITGELFF. The genes are TRBV5-1 and TRBJ2-2; the D call from TCRdb, TRBD1, cannot be confirmed without DNA. From germline, CDR1 is SGHRS and CDR2 YFSETQ. CDR3 length equals 15 residues.

The chain joins TRBV12-3 or TRBV12-4 to TRBJ2-4; TCRdb's assignment of TRBD1 cannot be checked, as there is no DNA. The CDR3 runs 17 residues. CDR3 in amino acids: CASSLGTGLFFRDIQYF.

The chain recombines TRBV6-2 or TRBV6-3 with TRBJ1-1; TCRdb calls TRBD1, which cannot be checked without DNA. There are 13 residues in the CDR3. Germline V gene sequence: CDR1 MNHEY, CDR2 SVGEGT. The CDR3 region is CASVGTGRTEAFF.

The chain carries TRBV20-1 and TRBJ2-5; TCRdb names TRBD1, which stays unverified in the absence of DNA. The germline CDR1 and CDR2 sequences are DFQATT and SNEGSKA (reference sequence). This CDR3 has 13 residues. The CDR3 sequence is CSAPHGGQETQYF.

The CDR3 sequence is CADMVQGNTGELFF. The rearrangement links TRBV7-9 to TRBJ2-2; TCRdb proposes TRBD1, but this gene call is untestable without DNA. This CDR3 region has 14 residues. Germline V CDR1 and CDR2: SEHNR, FQNEAQ (reference sequence).

The chain employs TRBV7-9 and TRBJ2-5; the D call of TRBD2 rests on TCRdb alone, since no DNA is present to check it. The CDR3 spans 16 residues. Germline-derived CDR1 and CDR2 are SEHNR and FQNEAQ (reference sequence). CDR3 loop: CASSSSSGGYQETQYF. Supplemented by reference TRBV7-9 and TRBJ2-5, the full variable domain reads DTGVSQNPRHKITKRGQNVTFRCDPISEHNRLYWYRQTLGQGPEFLTYFQNEAQLEKSRLLSDRFSAERPKGSFSTLEIQRTEQGDSAMYLCASSSSSGGYQETQYFGPGTRLLVL.

The genes are TRBV6-5 and TRBJ1-1; with no DNA, the TCRdb D assignment of TRBD1 cannot be verified. The CDR3 covers 13 residues. The germline V gene has CDR1 MNHEY and CDR2 SVGAGI. CDR3 sequence reads: CASSDPGQIEAFF.